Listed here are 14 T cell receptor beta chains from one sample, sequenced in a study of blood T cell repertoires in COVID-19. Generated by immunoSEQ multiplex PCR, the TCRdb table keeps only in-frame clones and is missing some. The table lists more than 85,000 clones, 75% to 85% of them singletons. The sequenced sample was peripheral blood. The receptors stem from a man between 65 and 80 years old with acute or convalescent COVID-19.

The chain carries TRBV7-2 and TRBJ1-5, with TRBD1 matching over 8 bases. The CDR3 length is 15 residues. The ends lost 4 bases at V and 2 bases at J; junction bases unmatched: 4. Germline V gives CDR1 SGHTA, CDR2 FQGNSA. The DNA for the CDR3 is TGTGCCAGCAGCTCGGGGACAGGCCGCAATCAGCCCCAGCATTTT. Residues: CASSSGTGRNQPQHF. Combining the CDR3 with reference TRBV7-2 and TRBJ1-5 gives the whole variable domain GAGVSQSPSNKVTEKGKDVELRCDPISGHTALYWYRQSLGQGLEFLIYFQGNSAPDKSGLPSDRFSAERTGGSVSTLTIQRTQQEDSAVYLCASSSGTGRNQPQHFGDGTRLSIL.

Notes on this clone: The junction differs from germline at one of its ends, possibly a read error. The CDR3 bases are TGTGCCAGCAGTAAAGCGGGAGGGCCAGATACGCAGTATTTT. Its protein is CASSKAGGPDTQYF. The V and J genes are TRBV6-1 and TRBJ2-3; 10 nucleotides match TRBD2. Germline values: CDR1 MNHNS, CDR2 SASEGT. This CDR3 region has 14 residues.

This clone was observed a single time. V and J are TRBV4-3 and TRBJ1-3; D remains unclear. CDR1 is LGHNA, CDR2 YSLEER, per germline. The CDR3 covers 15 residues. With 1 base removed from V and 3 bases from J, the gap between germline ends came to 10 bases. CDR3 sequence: CASSQAGGLGNTIYF. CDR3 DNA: TGCGCCAGCAGCCAAGCGGGAGGGCTTGGAAACACCATATATTTT.

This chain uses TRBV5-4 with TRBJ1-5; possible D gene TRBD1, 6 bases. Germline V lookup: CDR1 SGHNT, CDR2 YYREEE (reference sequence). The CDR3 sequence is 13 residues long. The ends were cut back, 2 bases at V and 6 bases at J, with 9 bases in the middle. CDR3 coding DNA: TGTGCCAGCAGCTTACAGGGAAGTCAGCCCCAGCATTTT. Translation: CASSLQGSQPQHF.

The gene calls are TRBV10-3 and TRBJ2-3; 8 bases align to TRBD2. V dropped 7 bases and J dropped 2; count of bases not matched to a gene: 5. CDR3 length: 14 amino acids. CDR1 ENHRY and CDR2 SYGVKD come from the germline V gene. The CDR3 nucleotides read TGTGCCATCAACCCGGGAGGGCCCACAGATACGCAGTATTTT. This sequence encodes CAINPGGPTDTQYF.

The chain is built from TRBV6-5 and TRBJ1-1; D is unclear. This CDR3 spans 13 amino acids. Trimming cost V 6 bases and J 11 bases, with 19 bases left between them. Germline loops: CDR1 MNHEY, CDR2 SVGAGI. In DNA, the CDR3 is TGTGCCAGCAGCTCGCCCCGGGGAGAGGTCGCTTTCTTT. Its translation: CASSSPRGEVAFF.

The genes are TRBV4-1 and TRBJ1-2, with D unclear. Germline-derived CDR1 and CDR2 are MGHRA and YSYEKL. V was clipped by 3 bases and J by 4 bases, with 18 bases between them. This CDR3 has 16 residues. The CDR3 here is CASSHASTRVGYGYTF. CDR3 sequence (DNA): TGCGCCAGCAGCCACGCAAGTACCCGGGTTGGCTATGGCTACACCTTC.

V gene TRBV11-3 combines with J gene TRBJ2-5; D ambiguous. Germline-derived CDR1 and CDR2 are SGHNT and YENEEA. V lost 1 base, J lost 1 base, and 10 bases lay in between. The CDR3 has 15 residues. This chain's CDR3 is CASSLGALPQETQYF. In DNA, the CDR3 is TGTGCCAGCAGCTTAGGTGCGCTGCCCCAAGAGACCCAGTACTTC.

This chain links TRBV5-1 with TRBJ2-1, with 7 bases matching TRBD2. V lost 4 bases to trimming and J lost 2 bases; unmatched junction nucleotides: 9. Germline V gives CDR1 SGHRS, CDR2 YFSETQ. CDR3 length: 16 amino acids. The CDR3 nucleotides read TGCGCCAGCAGCAGATATGCTAGCGGAGCCTACAATGAGCAGTTCTTC. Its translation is CASSRYASGAYNEQFF.

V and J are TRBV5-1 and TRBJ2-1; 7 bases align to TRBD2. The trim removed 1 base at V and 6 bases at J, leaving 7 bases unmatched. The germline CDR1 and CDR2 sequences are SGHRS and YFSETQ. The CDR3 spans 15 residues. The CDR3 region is CASSLSGTGSNEQFF. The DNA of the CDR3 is TGCGCCAGCAGCTTGAGCGGGACGGGGTCCAATGAGCAGTTCTTC.

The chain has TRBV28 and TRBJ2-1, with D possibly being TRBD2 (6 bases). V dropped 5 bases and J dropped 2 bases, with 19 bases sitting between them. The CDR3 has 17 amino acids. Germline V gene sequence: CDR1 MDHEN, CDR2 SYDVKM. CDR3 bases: TGTGCCAGCAGTACTGCGGTCGGGAGTCTCACCTACAATGAGCAGTTCTTC. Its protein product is CASSTAVGSLTYNEQFF.

In DNA, the CDR3 is TGTGCTAGTGGTTTATCCAGGGTCGGCACTGAAGCTTTCTTT. It yields the protein CASGLSRVGTEAFF. This chain links TRBV12-5 with TRBJ1-1, with D possibly being TRBD1 (5 bases). This CDR3 comprises 14 residues. V was pared by 3 bases and J by 4 bases, with 12 bases between. Germline loops: CDR1 LGHNT, CDR2 FRNRAP.

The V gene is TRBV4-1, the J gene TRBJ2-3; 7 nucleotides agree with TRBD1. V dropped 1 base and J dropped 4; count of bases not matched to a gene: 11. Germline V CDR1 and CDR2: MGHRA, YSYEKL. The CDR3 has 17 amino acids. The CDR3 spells CASSQGFRDSSSDTQYF. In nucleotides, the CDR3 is TGCGCCAGCAGCCAAGGGTTCCGGGACAGTAGTTCAGATACGCAGTATTTT.

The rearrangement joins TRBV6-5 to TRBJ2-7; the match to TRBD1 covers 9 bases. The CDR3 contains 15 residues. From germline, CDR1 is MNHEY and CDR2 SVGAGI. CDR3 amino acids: CPPASPGQGGYEQYF. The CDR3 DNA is TGTCCTCCCGCGTCACCGGGACAGGGTGGCTACGAGCAGTACTTC.